This TCR beta chain was profiled in a study of CD8 T cells in Susac syndrome. Random-hexamer reverse transcription was applied to about 0.45 to 1 ug RNA. A single record per CDR3 protein comes from TCRdb applying MiXCR to the immunoSEQ multiplex PCR reads. The sample consists of tens of thousands of distinct CDR3 sequences, around 95% of them appearing once. The multiple sclerosis controls, all treatment-naive patients, had relapsing-remitting disease that was stable or active. Sequencing was done on a sample of CD8+ T cells from PBMCs. The TCR originated in a human donor with multiple sclerosis.

This chain's CDR3 is CSVESGLSTDTQYF. The CDR3 DNA reads TGCAGCGTCGAAAGCGGACTTAGCACAGATACGCAGTATTTT. This sequence joins TRBV29-1 and TRBJ2-3; the D gene is possibly TRBD2 (5 bases). This CDR3 is built from 14 residues. With 6 bases removed from V and 0 bases from J, the gap between germline ends came to 13 bases. Germline V gene data show CDR1 as SQVTM and CDR2 as ANQGSEA.